Shown below are 7 T cell receptor beta chains from a single sample sequenced in a study of blood T cell repertoires in COVID-19. This table comes from immunoSEQ multiplex PCR, and its TCRdb copy is limited to in-frame clones, with some not included. The data contain about 230,000 clones, 75% to 90% of them singletons. The specimen was peripheral blood. These receptors all come from an older woman with active or convalescent COVID-19.

The chain joins TRBV5-4 to TRBJ2-1; the match to TRBD2 covers 9 bases. The CDR3 is made up of 15 amino acids. From germline, CDR1 is SGHNT and CDR2 YYREEE (reference sequence). The ends lost 1 base at V and 8 bases at J; junction bases unmatched: 7. CDR3 residues: CASSLKSGRFDEQFF. The CDR3 DNA is TGTGCCAGCAGCTTGAAAAGCGGGAGGTTCGATGAGCAGTTCTTC.

This sequence joins TRBV11-2 and TRBJ1-2, with 8 bases matching TRBD1. V shed 6 bases and J 3 bases; nucleotides not matched to a gene: 9. This CDR3 region has 15 residues. Germline V gene sequence: CDR1 SGHAT, CDR2 FQNNGV. The chain's CDR3 is CASSLTGTGDYGYTF. CDR3 nucleotide sequence: TGTGCCAGCAGTCTTACCGGGACAGGTGACTATGGCTACACCTTC.

The chain is built from TRBV19 and TRBJ1-4, with 10 bases fitting TRBD1. Losses at the gene ends were 9 bases for V and 7 bases for J; bases not matched to a gene: 29. CDR1 is LNHDA, CDR2 SQIVND, per germline (reference sequence). The CDR3 sequence is 21 residues long. The CDR3 reads CASTGDGVTGGGSAVVEKLFF. In DNA form, the CDR3 reads TGTGCCAGCACGGGTGACGGAGTGACAGGGGGCGGATCGGCTGTTGTTGAAAAACTGTTTTTT.

In regard to this clone: Distinct nucleotide sequences in the sample also encode this CDR3. The V and J genes are TRBV9 and TRBJ1-1, with TRBD1 as a possible D gene (5 bases). Germline V CDR1 and CDR2: SGDLS, YYNGEE. Trimming removed 3 bases at V and 1 base at J, with 10 bases between. The CDR3 has 14 residues. DNA for the CDR3: TGTGCCAGCAGCGCGATTACAGGGAACACTGAAGCTTTCTTT. Protein sequence: CASSAITGNTEAFF.

The genes are TRBV29-1 and TRBJ2-1; perhaps TRBD2 as D (6 bases). Germline lookup yields CDR1 SQVTM and CDR2 ANQGSEA. There are 14 residues in the CDR3. Trimming left V 3 bases short and J 4 bases short, with 13 bases between. The CDR3 DNA sequence: TGCAGCGTTGAGGTGGGGGACTCGTACAATGAGCAGTTCTTC. This encodes CSVEVGDSYNEQFF.

A single count supports this clone. This rearrangement joins TRBV23-1 to TRBJ2-7; D perhaps matches TRBD2 (6 bases). TRBV23-1 is placed among ORFs of uncertain function. The V and J ends lost 10 bases and 0 bases respectively, with 16 bases between them. CDR3 length: 14 residues. The chain's CDR3 is CATGERRDSYEQYF. The CDR3 coding sequence is TGCGCCACCGGGGAGAGGCGGGACTCCTACGAGCAGTACTTC.

This clone came up once. This chain uses TRBV3-1 (or the pseudogene TRBV3-2) with TRBJ1-3; D not resolved. Germline CDR1 and CDR2: LGHDT and YNNKEL (reference sequence). V was clipped by 4 bases and J by 4 bases, with 8 bases between them. This CDR3 is 13 amino acids long. CDR3 nucleotides: TGTGCCAGCAGCCCCTCGGGGGGAAACACCATATATTTT. This translates into CASSPSGGNTIYF.